The 10 T cell receptor beta chains in this list originate from one sample, sequenced in a study of OX40 agonist ivuxolimab in advanced cancers. Clones were read by immunoSEQ multiplex PCR, and TCRdb kept only the in-frame ones, dropping some. The sample consists of 55,000 to 65,000 clones, roughly 86% of them appearing once. Specimen: CD4+ or CD8+ T cells sorted from blood, collected in a trial of the OX40 agonist ivuxolimab. The receptors shown here come from an adult with an advanced solid tumor such as melanoma, head and neck, liver or kidney cancer.

The chain combines TRBV19 with TRBJ2-1, with 11 positions matching TRBD1. V trimming: 6 bases; J trimming: 2 bases; junction bases outside the gene matches: 9. The CDR3 is 17 amino acids. The germline V gene encodes CDR1 LNHDA and CDR2 SQIVND (reference sequence). The CDR3 reads CASSRKRDRGAYNEQFF. CDR3 bases: TGTGCCAGTAGCAGGAAACGGGACAGGGGGGCCTACAATGAGCAGTTCTTC.

CDR3 region: CASSTPTLKLFF. In nucleotides, the CDR3 is TGTGCCAGCAGCACCCCGACTCTAAAACTGTTTTTT. The chain recombines TRBV7-9 with TRBJ1-4; D is unclear. CDR1 is SEHNR, CDR2 FQNEAQ, per germline (reference sequence). The CDR3 is 12 amino acids. Trimming took 5 bases from V and 10 from J, leaving 11 bases between them.

V usage is TRBV7-9 and J usage is TRBJ2-7, with 9 bases identical to TRBD2. The germline gives CDR1 SEHNR, CDR2 FQNEAQ (reference sequence). The CDR3 consists of 15 residues. Trimming took 5 bases from V and 0 from J; bases not matched to a gene: 5. The chain's CDR3 is CASSSSGGHSYEQYF. In DNA, the CDR3 is TGTGCCAGCAGCAGTAGCGGGGGCCACTCCTACGAGCAGTACTTC.

As to this clone: Compared with germline, one end of the junction differs, possibly owing to a read error. The sample has other DNA sequences that encode this CDR3 too. The chain couples TRBV25-1 to TRBJ2-4; possibly TRBD1 or TRBD2 for D (5 bases each). In germline, CDR1 is MGHDK, CDR2 SYGVNS. The CDR3 length is 17 residues. CDR3 DNA: TGTGCCAGCAGTTTTTGGGACCCCGCCTTGGCCAAAAACATCCAGTACTTC. It translates to CASSFWDPALAKNIQYF.

This clone was recorded once. The chain carries TRBV19 and TRBJ2-3; D call uncertain. Germline values: CDR1 LNHDA, CDR2 SQIVND (reference sequence). CDR3 size: 16 residues. The V gene lost 5 bases and the J gene lost 0 bases, with 15 bases spanning the gap. The CDR3 nucleotides read TGTGCCAGTAGTGCCCTAACTATCACTAGCACAGATACGCAGTATTTT. Translated, it gives CASSALTITSTDTQYF.

The chain joins TRBV30 to TRBJ1-6, with a possible D match to TRBD1 (5 bases). Trimming stripped 4 bases from V and 4 bases from J, with 11 bases between. The CDR3 length is 14 residues. Germline loops: CDR1 GTSNPN, CDR2 SVGIG (reference sequence). The CDR3 region has the DNA TGTGCCTGGACAGGGTTCAAATATAATTCACCCCTCCACTTT. Its protein product is CAWTGFKYNSPLHF.

This chain connects TRBV6-1 to TRBJ1-2, with D tentatively TRBD1 (5 bases). Trimming pared 3 bases from V and 2 bases from J, leaving 13 bases between. Germline V lookup: CDR1 MNHNS, CDR2 SASEGT. The CDR3 is 15 amino acids. Here the CDR3 DNA reads TGTGCCAGCAGTGATACGGGGGGTGGAAACTATGGCTACACCTTC. Translating it yields CASSDTGGGNYGYTF.

The chain recombines TRBV7-6 with TRBJ1-2; the D is unclear. V dropped 1 base and J dropped 5 bases, with 11 bases sitting between them. Germline lookup yields CDR1 SGHVS and CDR2 FNYEAQ. The CDR3 contains 14 residues. The CDR3, as DNA: TGTGCCAGCAGCTTAGAGGCCAGCACATATGGCTACACCTTC. Translating it yields CASSLEASTYGYTF.

This chain uses TRBV6-5 with TRBJ2-7; D unresolved. Germline V gene data show CDR1 as MNHEY and CDR2 as SVGAGI. The CDR3 totals 11 residues. V was clipped by 5 bases and J by 2 bases, with 4 bases between them. CDR3 in DNA: TGTGCCAGCAGTACCACCTACGAGCAGTACTTC. Amino acid sequence: CASSTTYEQYF.

In its sample, this clone was seen a few times. The chain couples TRBV11-1 to TRBJ2-3; 8 bases agree with TRBD2. The CDR3 totals 14 residues. V was pared by 5 bases and J by 6 bases, with 7 bases of the junction left unmatched. In germline, CDR1 is SGHAT, CDR2 FQDESV (reference sequence). CDR3: CASSRWAGGDTQYF. In DNA form, the CDR3 reads TGTGCCAGCAGCCGTTGGGCGGGGGGTGATACGCAGTATTTT. The full variable domain, completed using reference TRBV11-1 and TRBJ2-3, is EAEVAQSPRYKITEKSQAVAFWCDPISGHATLYWYRQILGQGPELLVQFQDESVVDDSQLPKDRFSAERLKGVDSTLKIQPAELGDSAMYLCASSRWAGGDTQYFGPGTRLTVL.